These 26 T cell receptor beta chains were all obtained from the same sample, sequenced in a study of blood T cell repertoires in COVID-19. TCRdb's table, derived via immunoSEQ multiplex PCR, lists solely in-frame clones and lacks some. The sample holds around 220,000 clones, approximately 85% seen once. The sequenced sample was peripheral blood. The source of these receptors is a woman at least 80 years old with COVID-19, enrolled during active disease.

V is TRBV7-3 and J is TRBJ2-7, with 11 positions matching TRBD2. After removal of 0 bases from V and 2 bases from J, the junction contained 3 bases not matched to a gene. CDR1 and CDR2 (germline): SGHTA, FQGTGA. The CDR3 sequence is 16 residues long. The CDR3 nucleotides read TGTGCCAGCAGCTTAACCGGGACTAGCGGCACCTACGAGCAGTACTTC. It yields the protein CASSLTGTSGTYEQYF.

This sequence joins TRBV5-8 and TRBJ1-2; 9 bases map to TRBD1. The germline V gene has CDR1 SGHTS and CDR2 YDEGEE. Trimming took 1 base from V and 3 from J; bases not matched to a gene: 10. This CDR3 comprises 17 residues. The CDR3 sequence: CASSLLGQGRKDYGYTF. The CDR3 DNA follows: TGTGCCAGCAGCTTGCTGGGACAGGGACGAAAGGACTATGGCTACACCTTC.

The chain uses TRBV2 and TRBJ1-4, with D possibly TRBD1 on 5 matching bases. Germline assignment: CDR1 SNHLY and CDR2 FYNNEI. The CDR3 contains 14 residues. V was cut by 7 bases and J by 3 bases, with 12 bases left in between. CDR3 sequence: CASNRNPSNEKLFF. In nucleotides, the CDR3 is TGTGCCAGCAACAGGAACCCATCTAATGAAAAACTGTTTTTT.

This chain uses TRBV15 with TRBJ1-1; tentatively, D is TRBD1 (6 bases). The V end lost 0 bases, the J end lost 7 bases, and 15 bases lay between the germline ends. The germline CDR1 and CDR2 sequences are LNHNV and YYDKDF (reference sequence). The CDR3 covers 15 residues. CDR3 coding DNA: TGTGCCACCAGCAGAGATGCGGGGGCTGAAGGTGAAGCTTTCTTT. Its protein product is CATSRDAGAEGEAFF. The full variable domain, with the rest looked up from reference TRBV15 and TRBJ1-1, is DAMVIQNPRYQVTQFGKPVTLSCSQTLNHNVMYWYQQKSSQAPKLLFHYYDKDFNNEADTPDNFQSRRPNTSFCFLDIRSPGLGDTAMYLCATSRDAGAEGEAFFGQGTRLTVV.

V gene TRBV6-5 combines with J gene TRBJ1-2, with 7 bases lining up with TRBD1. Per germline, CDR1 MNHEY and CDR2 SVGAGI. With V trimmed by 4 bases and J by 4 bases, 6 bases remained unmatched. The length of the CDR3 is 14 residues. CDR3: CASSSGQLIYGYTF. CDR3 coding DNA: TGTGCCAGCAGTTCGGGACAGCTTATCTATGGCTACACCTTC.

The chain employs TRBV6-5 and TRBJ1-1; TRBD1 aligns across 7 bases. Germline CDR1 reads MNHEY; CDR2 reads SVGAGI. CDR3 length equals 12 residues. Losses at the gene ends were 5 bases for V and 8 bases for J; bases not matched to a gene: 5. The CDR3 DNA sequence: TGTGCCAGCAGTCAACAGGGGAGGGAAGCTTTCTTT. Translation: CASSQQGREAFF.

This chain uses TRBV7-2 with TRBJ2-2; 10 bases map to TRBD2. This CDR3 comprises 15 residues. Germline CDR1 SGHTA, CDR2 FQGNSA. V lost 5 bases and J lost 7; bases outside the gene matches: 7. CDR3 sequence (DNA): TGTGCCAGCAGCATTCTAGCGGGAGCGGTCGGGGAGCTGTTTTTT. Amino acids: CASSILAGAVGELFF.

This chain uses TRBV5-1 with TRBJ2-2; TRBD1 matches 9 bases. The V segment lost 7 bases and the J segment 2 bases; nucleotides outside the gene matches: 3. There are 14 residues in the CDR3. Looked up from germline, CDR1 is SGHRS and CDR2 is YFSETQ. This CDR3 is CASSTGGNTGELFF. The CDR3, as DNA: TGCGCCAGCTCCACAGGGGGCAACACCGGGGAGCTGTTTTTT.

This clone came up once. The V gene is TRBV7-9, the J gene TRBJ1-4, with 8 nucleotides matching TRBD1. CDR3 size: 14 residues. Losses at the gene ends were 3 bases for V and 8 bases for J; bases not matched to a gene: 5. The V gene's germline CDR1 is SEHNR and CDR2 FQNEAQ (reference sequence). CDR3 residues: CASSFGQGGEKLFF. DNA of the CDR3: TGTGCCAGCAGCTTTGGACAGGGCGGAGAAAAACTGTTTTTT.

V gene TRBV2 combines with J gene TRBJ1-5, with D possibly TRBD1 on 5 matching bases. V lost 5 bases and J 4 bases, leaving 21 bases between the germline ends. Germline values: CDR1 SNHLY, CDR2 FYNNEI. CDR3 size: 17 residues. The CDR3 region has the DNA TGTGCCAGCAGTCCCACCCGAAATCGACAGATAAATCAGCCCCAGCATTTT. Its protein product is CASSPTRNRQINQPQHF.

The chain recombines TRBV5-1 with TRBJ1-5; 9 nucleotides line up with TRBD1. Germline V gives CDR1 SGHRS, CDR2 YFSETQ. V shed 5 bases, J shed 0 bases, and the junction held 3 bases outside the gene matches. The CDR3 consists of 15 residues. CDR3 coding DNA: TGCGCCAGCAGACGACAGGGGGATAGCAATCAGCCCCAGCATTTT. Translated: CASRRQGDSNQPQHF.

The genes are TRBV7-9 and TRBJ2-4; TRBD2 agrees at 7 bases. In germline, CDR1 is SEHNR, CDR2 FQNEAQ (reference sequence). The CDR3 totals 16 residues. The junction had 8 bases not matched to a gene; V was cut back by 0 bases and J by 6 bases. CDR3: CASSLAGPAGINIQYF. The DNA of the CDR3 is TGTGCCAGCAGCTTAGCGGGGCCAGCGGGGATAAACATTCAGTACTTC. The full variable domain, its missing parts supplied by reference TRBV7-9 and TRBJ2-4, is DTGVSQNPRHKITKRGQNVTFRCDPISEHNRLYWYRQTLGQGPEFLTYFQNEAQLEKSRLLSDRFSAERPKGSFSTLEIQRTEQGDSAMYLCASSLAGPAGINIQYFGAGTRLSVL.

This chain connects TRBV7-2 to TRBJ2-2; 13 bases are shared with TRBD2. The V gene's germline CDR1 is SGHTA and CDR2 FQGNSA. The CDR3 runs to 17 residues. Trimming removed 1 base from V and 6 bases from J; junction bases left unmatched: 5. CDR3 DNA: TGTGCCAGCAGCTTAGAGGGACTAGCGGGGATCGCCGGGGAGCTGTTTTTT. Protein: CASSLEGLAGIAGELFF.

This clone occurred a few times. The chain recombines TRBV6-5 with TRBJ1-1; D gene ambiguous. CDR3 length: 10 residues. V lost 6 bases and J lost 12, with 11 bases in between. In germline, CDR1 is MNHEY, CDR2 SVGAGI. The CDR3 sequence is CASRQLVSFF. The CDR3 DNA follows: TGTGCCAGCAGGCAACTTGTGTCTTTCTTT.

This clone was seen more than once but under ten times. This CDR3 is CASSHLLGAGSYGYTF. CDR3 coding DNA: TGCGCCAGCAGCCATCTCTTGGGGGCAGGGAGCTATGGCTACACCTTC. J is TRBJ1-2 and V is TRBV4-1; D might be TRBD1 (6 bases). This CDR3 has 16 amino acids. Germline lookup yields CDR1 MGHRA and CDR2 YSYEKL. Deletions cut 3 bases from V and 4 bases from J, with 18 bases between.

The V call is TRBV5-6, the J call TRBJ1-2; TRBD1 aligns across 10 bases. Looked up from germline, CDR1 is SGHDT and CDR2 is YYEEEE. The CDR3 contains 14 residues. V lost 4 bases and J lost 2; bases outside the gene matches: 2. The CDR3 coding sequence is TGTGCCAGCAGCCCGGGACAGGGGAACTATGGCTACACCTTC. This codes for CASSPGQGNYGYTF.

The chain has TRBV7-9 and TRBJ2-7, with 11 nucleotides matching TRBD2. The CDR3 loop spans 16 amino acids. J lost 6 bases, V lost 1 base, and 8 bases had no gene match. Germline V CDR1 and CDR2: SEHNR, FQNEAQ (reference sequence). The CDR3 loop is CASSLGSSGRGTEQYF. CDR3 nucleotides: TGTGCCAGCAGCTTAGGGAGTAGCGGGAGGGGAACCGAGCAGTACTTC.

The chain is built from TRBV5-1 and TRBJ1-2; tentatively, D is TRBD1 (5 bases). Germline CDR1 and CDR2: SGHRS and YFSETQ. Between the trimmed V and J ends, which lost 0 bases and 4 bases, there was a span of 10 bases. The CDR3 length is 14 residues. The CDR3 is CASSLAQTAYGYTF. CDR3 nucleotides: TGCGCCAGCAGCTTGGCACAGACAGCCTATGGCTACACCTTC.

V and J are TRBV6-1 and TRBJ1-6; TRBD1 matches 8 bases. This CDR3 contains 17 residues. Germline values: CDR1 MNHNS, CDR2 SASEGT. V was clipped by 4 bases and J by 0 bases; unmatched bases: 5. The CDR3 protein is CASSGTGQISYNSPLHF. The CDR3 DNA follows: TGTGCCAGCAGTGGGACAGGGCAGATCTCCTATAATTCACCCCTCCACTTT.

The V gene is TRBV4-1, the J gene TRBJ2-5; TRBD1 is a possible D gene (5 bases). Trimming took 0 bases from V and 4 from J, leaving 12 bases between them. The germline V gene has CDR1 MGHRA and CDR2 YSYEKL. CDR3 length: 15 amino acids. The CDR3 nucleotides are TGCGCCAGCAGCCAAGATGGGTCCAGGGTAGAGACCCAGTACTTC. Translation gives CASSQDGSRVETQYF.

The V call is TRBV4-2, the J call TRBJ2-5; the match to TRBD2 covers 8 bases. The germline V gene has CDR1 LGHNA and CDR2 YNFKEQ. The V gene end was trimmed by 4 bases and the J gene end by 1 base; junction bases not matched to a gene: 8. CDR3 length: 16 amino acids. The CDR3 sequence is CASSPSPLAVQETQYF. The CDR3 region has the DNA TGTGCCAGCAGCCCCTCGCCACTAGCGGTCCAAGAGACCCAGTACTTC.

The CDR3 spells CASSRQQGPNTEAFF. The CDR3 DNA follows: TGTGCCAGCAGCCGCCAACAGGGACCGAACACTGAAGCTTTCTTT. This chain connects TRBV7-2 to TRBJ1-1; D possibly corresponds to TRBD1 (6 bases). Looked up from germline, CDR1 is SGHTA and CDR2 is FQGNSA. The CDR3 contains 15 residues. Between the trimmed V and J ends, which lost 5 bases and 1 base, there was a span of 14 bases.

This chain links TRBV9 with TRBJ2-2; 8 bases match TRBD2. The CDR3 consists of 16 residues. Trimming at V came to 0 bases and at J to 3 bases, leaving 4 bases not matched to a gene. Germline CDR1 SGDLS, CDR2 YYNGEE. CDR3 residues: CASSVGTSGYTGELFF. The CDR3, as DNA: TGTGCCAGCAGCGTAGGAACTAGCGGTTACACCGGGGAGCTGTTTTTT.

The J gene is TRBJ1-5, the V gene TRBV30, with TRBD1 identical over 7 bases. The germline gives CDR1 GTSNPN, CDR2 SVGIG (reference sequence). This CDR3 spans 15 amino acids. V dropped 2 bases and J dropped 2; count of bases not matched to a gene: 6. The DNA of the CDR3 is TGTGCCTGGAGTTTACAGGGGAAAGGCAATCAGCCCCAGCATTTT. Its protein is CAWSLQGKGNQPQHF.

This chain joins TRBV7-2 and TRBJ2-3, with D unresolved. The CDR3 is 12 amino acids. Trimming left V 3 bases short and J 6 bases short, with 7 bases between. Germline V gene data show CDR1 as SGHTA and CDR2 as FQGNSA. CDR3 region: CASSFSADTQYF. CDR3 nucleotide sequence: TGTGCCAGCAGCTTTTCTGCGGATACGCAGTATTTT.

This clone was found once. V gene TRBV5-1 combines with J gene TRBJ1-1, with D tentatively TRBD1 (6 bases). Germline assignment: CDR1 SGHRS and CDR2 YFSETQ. The germline V and J ends were trimmed by 0 bases and 4 bases, with 16 bases remaining between them. This CDR3 is built from 16 residues. The CDR3 loop is CASSLAPAGEGTEAFF. The CDR3 coding sequence is TGCGCCAGCAGCTTGGCCCCCGCAGGGGAGGGCACTGAAGCTTTCTTT. The variable domain in full, completed from reference TRBV5-1 and TRBJ1-1, reads KAGVTQTPRYLIKTRGQQVTLSCSPISGHRSVSWYQQTPGQGLQFLFEYFSETQRNKGNFPGRFSGRQFSNSRSEMNVSTLELGDSALYLCASSLAPAGEGTEAFFGQGTRLTVV.